Below, 22 T cell receptor beta chains from the same sample are listed, as sequenced in a study of human T cells and chemical hapten exposure. Time point denoted: patch test 1, 2 weeks after DPC sensitization. Documented treatment: therapeutic diphenylcyclopropenone sensitization with weekly scalp DPC. TCRdb re-called the RACE reads through MiXCR, storing one row per CDR3 protein. The table records 95,000 to 130,000 distinct CDR3 sequences, about 12% of them present only once. Sequencing used whole blood, obtained in connection with sensitization to the hapten diphenylcyclopropenone (DPC). These receptors came from a woman aged 45-60 years with alopecia areata. Some clones in this sample may be carry-over from other donors' samples.

This chain joins TRBV5-5 and TRBJ2-7; no clear D. V was pared by 0 bases and J by 4 bases, with 8 bases between. The CDR3 contains 13 residues. CDR1 and CDR2 (germline): SGHKS, YYEKEE (reference sequence). The CDR3 DNA sequence: TGTGCCAGCAGCTTGGTGGAAGGGTACGAGCAGTACTTC. The encoded protein is CASSLVEGYEQYF.

This chain connects TRBV28 to TRBJ2-3; D perhaps matches TRBD1 (5 bases). From germline, CDR1 is MDHEN and CDR2 SYDVKM. Between the trimmed V and J ends, which lost 1 base and 6 bases, there was a span of 8 bases. This CDR3 is 13 amino acids long. CDR3 sequence (DNA): TGTGCCAGCAGTTTATTTAAGGGGGATACGCAGTATTTT. Residues: CASSLFKGDTQYF.

There are many counts of this clonotype. The chain links TRBV15 to TRBJ1-1; the D is unclear. Germline CDR1 LNHNV, CDR2 YYDKDF (reference sequence). This CDR3 comprises 13 residues. The V and J ends lost 5 bases and 4 bases respectively, with 11 bases between them. CDR3 in DNA: TGTGCCACCAGCGCCCAGGCGGGCACTGAAGCTTTCTTT. It encodes CATSAQAGTEAFF.

This clonotype was detected many times. J is TRBJ2-7 and V is TRBV6-2 or TRBV6-3; D is perhaps TRBD1 (5 bases). Germline loops: CDR1 MNHEY, CDR2 SVGEGT. This CDR3 contains 13 residues. Trimming removed 6 bases from V and 0 bases from J, with 9 bases in between. This CDR3 is CASSRAVSYEQYF. In DNA, the CDR3 is TGTGCCAGCAGCAGGGCGGTCTCCTACGAGCAGTACTTC.

This clonotype was seen more than once but under ten times. CDR3 loop: CASSSQIPGQINEKLFF. The CDR3 DNA reads as TGTGCCAGCAGTTCTCAAATCCCGGGACAGATTAATGAAAAACTGTTTTTT. This chain joins TRBV28 and TRBJ1-4; the match to TRBD1 covers 7 bases. The germline V gene has CDR1 MDHEN and CDR2 SYDVKM. The ends lost 4 bases at V and 4 bases at J; junction bases unmatched: 12. This CDR3 is 17 amino acids long.

The chain has TRBV15 and TRBJ1-2; the D is unclear. Trimming left V 0 bases short and J 4 bases short, with 12 bases between. This CDR3 comprises 15 residues. Germline CDR1 is LNHNV and CDR2 is YYDKDF (reference sequence). CDR3 sequence: CATSRDGVNSYGYTF. The CDR3 region has the DNA TGTGCCACCAGCAGAGATGGGGTAAACTCCTATGGCTACACCTTC.

This clonotype has at least ten counts. The gene calls are TRBV5-5 and TRBJ1-2; D ambiguous. The V gene lost 1 base and the J gene lost 6 bases, with 10 bases spanning the gap. Germline V CDR1 and CDR2: SGHKS, YYEKEE (reference sequence). This CDR3 has 13 residues. The CDR3 DNA follows: TGTGCCAGCAGCTTGTTTGTCCAAGATGGCTACACCTTC. Amino acids: CASSLFVQDGYTF. Combining the CDR3 with reference TRBV5-5 and TRBJ1-2 gives the whole variable domain DAGVTQSPTHLIKTRGQQVTLRCSPISGHKSVSWYQQVLGQGPQFIFQYYEKEERGRGNFPDRFSARQFPNYSSELNVNALLLGDSALYLCASSLFVQDGYTFGSGTRLTVV.

This clonotype was recorded at least ten times. The chain links TRBV6-5 to TRBJ2-4; tentatively, D is TRBD1 or TRBD2 (5 bases each). Trimming stripped 2 bases from V and 0 bases from J, with 8 bases between. Per germline, CDR1 MNHEY and CDR2 SVGAGI. There are 15 residues in the CDR3. In DNA, the CDR3 is TGTGCCAGCAGTTACGAGGGGATAGCCAAAAACATTCAGTACTTC. Protein product: CASSYEGIAKNIQYF.

This clonotype was observed a few times. This chain joins TRBV18 and TRBJ1-6; 8 bases align to TRBD1. Germline-derived CDR1 and CDR2 are KGHSH and LQKENI. The CDR3 spans 14 residues. The ends lost 5 bases at V and 10 bases at J; junction bases unmatched: 7. The CDR3 DNA reads TGTGCCAGCTCAGCGACAGGGGTCGGGTCACCCCTCCACTTT. It is translated as CASSATGVGSPLHF.

V and J are TRBV15 and TRBJ2-3; unclear D gene. CDR3 length equals 15 residues. Trimming removed 1 base at V and 0 bases at J, with 8 bases between. CDR1 LNHNV and CDR2 YYDKDF come from the germline V gene (reference sequence). The CDR3, as DNA: TGTGCCACCAGCAGAGGGATTTTGAGCACAGATACGCAGTATTTT. Protein product: CATSRGILSTDTQYF. Supplemented by reference TRBV15 and TRBJ2-3, the full variable domain reads DAMVIQNPRYQVTQFGKPVTLSCSQTLNHNVMYWYQQKSSQAPKLLFHYYDKDFNNEADTPDNFQSRRPNTSFCFLDIRSPGLGDTAMYLCATSRGILSTDTQYFGPGTRLTVL.

The rearrangement uses TRBV2 and TRBJ1-3; D remains ambiguous. Germline CDR1 reads SNHLY; CDR2 reads FYNNEI. Trimming shortened V by 3 bases and J by 0 bases, and 9 bases separated the two germline ends. This CDR3 comprises 15 residues. CDR3 DNA: TGTGCCAGCAGTGACTCCTACAACTCTGGAAACACCATATATTTT. It specifies CASSDSYNSGNTIYF.

This clonotype was counted between two and nine times. The V gene is TRBV7-6, the J gene TRBJ2-5; either TRBD1 or TRBD2 may supply D (6 bases each). Per the germline V gene, CDR1 is SGHVS and CDR2 is FNYEAQ. The CDR3 runs to 14 residues. Trimming pared 5 bases from V and 2 bases from J, leaving 12 bases between. CDR3 residues: CASSKRGTQETQYF. The CDR3 DNA reads TGTGCCAGCAGCAAGAGGGGGACTCAAGAGACCCAGTACTTC.

This clonotype occurred many times. The V call is TRBV7-2, the J call TRBJ2-7; D gene unclear. Germline V gene sequence: CDR1 SGHTA, CDR2 FQGNSA. V lost 5 bases and J lost 2, with 4 bases in between. The CDR3 is 11 amino acids. The CDR3 protein is CASSRTYEQYF. The CDR3 DNA follows: TGTGCCAGCAGCCGCACCTACGAGCAGTACTTC.

This clonotype occurred a few times. The gene calls are TRBV6-6 and TRBJ1-1, with D perhaps matching TRBD1 (6 bases). V lost 4 bases, J lost 6 bases, and 15 bases lay in between. CDR1 MNHNY and CDR2 SVGAGI come from the germline V gene (reference sequence). The length of the CDR3 is 14 residues. In nucleotides, the CDR3 is TGTGCCAGCAGTTTGGGAGGGGGGAAGGCTGAAGCTTTCTTT. Residues: CASSLGGGKAEAFF.

This clonotype has ten or more counts. The chain has TRBV12-3 or TRBV12-4 and TRBJ1-2; D not certain. The CDR3 spans 14 residues. Trimming removed 2 bases at V and 4 bases at J, with 11 bases between. The CDR3 sequence: CASSLSGVFYGYTF. CDR3 DNA: TGTGCCAGCAGTTTATCCGGGGTTTTCTATGGCTACACCTTC.

This clonotype was observed a handful of times. The genes are TRBV7-2 and TRBJ2-5; 7 nucleotides match TRBD2. V lost 3 bases, J lost 5 bases, and 3 bases stayed unmatched. There are 13 residues in the CDR3. Germline V lookup: CDR1 SGHTA, CDR2 FQGNSA. CDR3 region: CASSFNGRETQYF. The CDR3, as DNA: TGTGCCAGCAGCTTCAACGGGAGGGAGACCCAGTACTTC.

This chain uses TRBV5-1 with TRBJ1-1; 9 bases line up with TRBD1. The V gene end was trimmed by 4 bases and the J gene end by 4 bases; junction bases not matched to a gene: 8. The CDR3 is made up of 15 amino acids. Germline CDR1 reads SGHRS; CDR2 reads YFSETQ. The CDR3 protein is CASSPDRGALTEAFF. CDR3 in DNA: TGCGCCAGCAGCCCGGACAGGGGCGCTCTCACTGAAGCTTTCTTT.

This clonotype was counted between two and nine times. This chain links TRBV7-9 with TRBJ2-3, with TRBD2 identical over 7 bases. The CDR3 is 14 amino acids. Germline CDR1 SEHNR, CDR2 FQNEAQ (reference sequence). J gave up 0 bases and V 7 bases, and 4 bases lay outside the gene matches. In DNA, the CDR3 is TGTGCCAGCATTTACGGGGGGAGCACAGATACGCAGTATTTT. Residues: CASIYGGSTDTQYF.

The chain joins TRBV13 to TRBJ2-1; 8 bases fit TRBD2. This CDR3 is built from 14 residues. The junction had 2 bases not matched to a gene; V was cut back by 0 bases and J by 7 bases. Germline values: CDR1 PRHDT, CDR2 FYEKMQ (reference sequence). The CDR3 DNA reads TGTGCCAGCAGCTTAGGACTAGCGGTTAATGAGCAGTTCTTC. Translating gives CASSLGLAVNEQFF.

This clonotype occurred many times. The chain joins TRBV5-1 to TRBJ1-2, with D unresolved. Trimming stripped 2 bases from V and 5 bases from J, with 7 bases between. Looked up from germline, CDR1 is SGHRS and CDR2 is YFSETQ. The length of the CDR3 is 12 residues. The CDR3, as DNA: TGCGCCAGCAGCTTCGACGATTATGGCTACACCTTC. Translating gives CASSFDDYGYTF.

This clonotype was detected only a few times. The CDR3 reads CASSLVTGSGNTIYF. Written as DNA, the CDR3 is TGTGCCAGCAGTTTAGTAACAGGCTCTGGAAACACCATATATTTT. The chain is built from TRBV12-3 or TRBV12-4 and TRBJ1-3; possible D gene TRBD1, 5 bases. V gave up 1 base and J gave up 0 bases, with 7 bases separating them. The CDR3 extends over 15 amino acids.

V gene TRBV3-1 combines with J gene TRBJ2-3; TRBD1 might be the D (6 bases). Trimming left V 5 bases short and J 1 base short, with 13 bases between. The CDR3 has 15 residues. In germline, CDR1 is LGHDT, CDR2 YNNKEL (reference sequence). CDR3 in amino acids: CASSETGIRTDTQYF. The CDR3 DNA is TGTGCCAGCAGCGAAACAGGGATACGCACAGATACGCAGTATTTT.